The 17 T cell receptor beta chains given below trace back to one sample, sequenced in a study of blood T cell repertoires in COVID-19. Repertoires were generated with immunoSEQ multiplex PCR, while TCRdb's copy carries only in-frame clones and drops some. The sample lists over 200,000 clones; under 90% were seen once. The sequenced material came from peripheral blood. Source of these receptors: a man in his sixties who had recovered from COVID-19.

The chain carries TRBV27 and TRBJ2-4; 9 nucleotides match TRBD1. Germline CDR1 is MNHEY and CDR2 is SMNVEV (reference sequence). V was pared by 10 bases and J by 0 bases, with 7 bases of the junction left unmatched. CDR3 size: 15 residues. CDR3 DNA: TGTGCCACCGGACAGGGGAAAGCAGCCAAAAACATTCAGTACTTC. Translation gives CATGQGKAAKNIQYF.

The J gene is TRBJ2-7, the V gene TRBV4-2; D perhaps matches TRBD1 (6 bases). The CDR3 has 15 residues. Trimming removed 4 bases from V and 0 bases from J, with 13 bases in between. Looked up from germline, CDR1 is LGHNA and CDR2 is YNFKEQ. The chain's CDR3 is CASSPGDTSSYEQYF. The CDR3 DNA follows: TGTGCCAGCAGCCCCGGGGACACAAGCTCCTACGAGCAGTACTTC.

The chain carries TRBV30 and TRBJ1-5; TRBD1 agrees at 10 bases. The germline V gene encodes CDR1 GTSNPN and CDR2 SVGIG (reference sequence). V was pared by 2 bases and J by 5 bases, with 6 bases of the junction left unmatched. This CDR3 is built from 15 residues. The DNA for the CDR3 is TGTGCCTGGAGTTTTGGACAGGGGGTTTATCAGCCCCAGCATTTT. This codes for CAWSFGQGVYQPQHF.

The rearrangement links TRBV29-1 to TRBJ1-3, with D maybe TRBD1 (5 bases). Germline lookup yields CDR1 SQVTM and CDR2 ANQGSEA. V lost 6 bases, J lost 0 bases, and 12 bases lay in between. The CDR3 runs to 14 residues. Here the CDR3 reads CSVQQVSSGNTIYF. The CDR3 nucleotides are TGCAGCGTGCAACAGGTTAGCTCTGGAAACACCATATATTTT.

This chain links TRBV11-3 with TRBJ2-1, with no clear D. Trimming removed 4 bases at V and 2 bases at J, with 6 bases between. Germline V CDR1 and CDR2: SGHNT, YENEEA. This CDR3 comprises 13 residues. The CDR3 protein is CASSSDTYNEQFF. The CDR3 DNA sequence: TGTGCCAGCAGCTCCGACACCTACAATGAGCAGTTCTTC.

CDR3 DNA: TGCGCCAGCAGCTTTGGGGGGGCTGAGGACTATGGGCAGTTCTTC. It encodes CASSFGGAEDYGQFF. V is TRBV5-1 and J is TRBJ2-1, with a tentative D call TRBD2 (7 bases). Germline CDR1 reads SGHRS; CDR2 reads YFSETQ. V lost 2 bases, J lost 12 bases, and 21 bases lay in between. The CDR3 covers 15 residues.

The chain combines TRBV2 with TRBJ2-4; perhaps TRBD1 as D (6 bases). CDR3 length: 15 amino acids. CDR1 is SNHLY and CDR2 is FYNNEI in the germline V gene. The V and J ends lost 2 bases and 7 bases respectively, with 15 bases between them. The CDR3 region has the DNA TGTGCCAGCAGTGAAAGGTGGGGGACAAAGAACATTCAGTACTTC. This encodes CASSERWGTKNIQYF.

This clone has a single count. The CDR3 coding sequence is TGCGCCAGCAGCTTGGTGGCGGGAAGGAGCACTGAAGCTTTCTTT. This translates into CASSLVAGRSTEAFF. The chain has TRBV5-1 and TRBJ1-1; D is unresolved. The CDR3 covers 15 residues. Germline V gene lookup returns CDR1 SGHRS and CDR2 YFSETQ. V was cut by 0 bases and J by 4 bases, with 13 bases left in between.

On this clone itself: This specimen includes other DNA sequences encoding the same CDR3. The chain employs TRBV3-1 (or the pseudogene TRBV3-2) and TRBJ2-5; D is perhaps TRBD2 (7 bases). Germline V CDR1 and CDR2: LGHDT, YNNKEL (reference sequence). This CDR3 region has 14 residues. V was shortened by 4 bases and J by 4 bases, with 13 bases between the two germline ends. The CDR3 here is CASSPTGGVETQYF. CDR3 nucleotides: TGTGCCAGCAGCCCCACGGGGGGCGTAGAGACCCAGTACTTC.

This clone was counted between two and nine times. The CDR3 reads CASSQPGQVDEQYF. The CDR3 nucleotides read TGTGCCAGCAGCCAGCCCGGACAGGTGGACGAGCAGTACTTC. The chain couples TRBV6-6 to TRBJ2-7; TRBD1 aligns across 7 bases. After removal of 6 bases from V and 5 bases from J, the junction contained 10 bases not matched to a gene. The CDR3 covers 14 residues. The germline V gene has CDR1 MNHNY and CDR2 SVGAGI (reference sequence).

J is TRBJ2-3 and V is TRBV11-1; TRBD1 matches 9 bases. This CDR3 has 15 residues. The V gene's germline CDR1 is SGHAT and CDR2 FQDESV (reference sequence). The trim removed 5 bases at V and 4 bases at J, leaving 7 bases unmatched. CDR3 DNA: TGTGCCAGCAGCCCCCGGGACAGGGTAGCAGATACGCAGTATTTT. Its protein is CASSPRDRVADTQYF.

The V and J genes are TRBV4-1 and TRBJ1-1, with 8 bases identical to TRBD1. This CDR3 spans 15 amino acids. Germline values: CDR1 MGHRA, CDR2 YSYEKL. Trimming took 4 bases from V and 1 from J; bases not matched to a gene: 5. For the CDR3, the DNA is TGCGCCAGCAGCCTCTTCGACAGGGGGAACACTGAAGCTTTCTTT. The encoded protein is CASSLFDRGNTEAFF.

The chain uses TRBV2 and TRBJ1-6, with 8 bases matching TRBD1. The CDR3 sequence is 14 residues long. V shed 3 bases and J 9 bases; nucleotides not matched to a gene: 4. Germline V gene data show CDR1 as SNHLY and CDR2 as FYNNEI. The CDR3 reads CASSDGQGASPLHF. In DNA form, the CDR3 reads TGTGCCAGCAGTGATGGACAGGGCGCTTCACCCCTCCACTTT.

This chain links TRBV6-1 with TRBJ1-2; no reliable D call. This CDR3 is built from 14 residues. The ends were cut back, 0 bases at V and 5 bases at J, with 10 bases in the middle. Germline V gene data show CDR1 as MNHNS and CDR2 as SASEGT. The CDR3 DNA is TGTGCCAGCAGTGAAGCGAGGTCCGGGTATGGCTACACCTTC. It encodes CASSEARSGYGYTF.

J is TRBJ1-1 and V is TRBV30, with TRBD1 as a possible D gene (6 bases). The germline V gene encodes CDR1 GTSNPN and CDR2 SVGIG (reference sequence). V dropped 5 bases and J dropped 4 bases, with 11 bases sitting between them. The CDR3 is made up of 12 amino acids. CDR3 DNA sequence: TGTGCCTGGCAACAGGGAAGCACTGAAGCTTTCTTT. This gives the protein CAWQQGSTEAFF.

The J gene is TRBJ2-7, the V gene TRBV7-3; D remains unclear. The ends were cut back, 0 bases at V and 0 bases at J, with 9 bases in the middle. In germline, CDR1 is SGHTA, CDR2 FQGTGA. The CDR3 extends over 15 amino acids. The CDR3 coding sequence is TGTGCCAGCAGCTTAACAGCCGGTAGCTCCTACGAGCAGTACTTC. This codes for CASSLTAGSSYEQYF.

This clone showed up just a few times. The chain has TRBV6-5 and TRBJ2-7; 8 nucleotides agree with TRBD1. Germline CDR1 is MNHEY and CDR2 is SVGAGI. J lost 3 bases, V lost 6 bases, and 1 base had no gene match. CDR3 size: 12 residues. DNA for the CDR3: TGTGCCAGCAGCGACAGGGGCTACGAGCAGTACTTC. Amino acid sequence: CASSDRGYEQYF.